The present T cell receptor (beta chain) was sequenced within a study of T cells in Graves' hyperthyroidism and ophthalmopathy. Study-wide context: Peripheral blood was obtained at initial diagnosis, preceding any treatment.

J lost 3 bases, V lost 4 bases, and 12 bases had no gene match. CDR1 is SEHNR, CDR2 FQNEAQ, per germline (reference sequence). This CDR3 has 17 residues. This clonotype has a count of ten or more. Its antigen is not known. Lactation, pregnancy, other autoimmune disease or uncontrolled infection led to exclusion of patients. Findings and caveats of the study: Researchers found most expanded thyroid clonotypes above 0.001 in blood as well.

RNA transcripts yielded amplified TCR beta CDR3 regions. First-round RT-PCR targeting the TCR CDR3 was performed with the HTBI primer set. TCRdb called the multiplex PCR reads again in MiXCR, with one record for every CDR3 protein. Here the sample spans hundreds of thousands of distinct CDR3 sequences, 14% being singletons. The sequence came from a woman aged 50 to 60 with Graves' ophthalmopathy. The material sequenced was blood. The chain uses TRBV7-9 and TRBJ2-7, with 10 bases fitting TRBD2. CDR3 region: CASSSKLLAGTFYEQYF. The CDR3 DNA reads as TGTGCCAGCAGCTCCAAACTACTAGCGGGGACTTTCTACGAGCAGTACTTC.